This T cell receptor (beta chain) comes out of a study of blood T cell repertoires in COVID-19. Comments on this clone: The same CDR3 arises from other DNA sequences in this sample as well.

Repertoires were generated with immunoSEQ multiplex PCR, while TCRdb's copy carries only in-frame clones and drops some. The table has about 140,000 clones, around 80% seen once. This sequence originates from a woman older than 75 with active or convalescent COVID-19. The material sequenced was peripheral blood.

In DNA form, the CDR3 reads TGCGCCAGCAGCTTGGGGACAGGACCCTATGGCTACACCTTC. As protein: CASSLGTGPYGYTF. The chain joins TRBV5-1 to TRBJ1-2, with TRBD1 matching over 7 bases. Looked up from germline, CDR1 is SGHRS and CDR2 is YFSETQ. The CDR3 has 14 amino acids. V gave up 0 bases and J gave up 4 bases; unmatched junction bases: 3.